Listed below are T cell receptor beta chains from one sample, sequenced in a study of T-cell reconstitution after alpha-beta-depleted transplantation in children. Using its own MiXCR run on the PCR reads, TCRdb lists one record per CDR3 protein. The sample includes about 580,000 distinct CDR3 sequences, 20% to 25% of them seen just once. The sequences come from PBMCs, mostly from graft donor cells, collected 360 days after TCRalphabeta/CD19-depleted stem cell transplant. The receptor set was obtained from a boy under three years old who had a stem cell transplant for acute myeloid leukemia, so the T cells may come from the graft donor. The CDR3 runs from the conserved cysteine through the conserved F or W. Each record gives: J gene, CDR3 length, V gene, D gene, clone size, CDR3 DNA, CDR3 protein. A D gene is named only where the DNA matches it firmly. A clone size is listed for some rows: how often the clone was seen (once, few, many), or a class if it is expanded.

J: TRBJ1-3
length: 14
V: TRBV20-1
D: NA
size: many
DNA: TGCAGTGCTAGAGGGACCTCCTCTGGAAACACCATATATTTT
CDR3: CSARGTSSGNTIYF

J: TRBJ2-4
length: 14
V: TRBV12-3/TRBV12-4
D: NA
size: many
DNA: TGTGCCAGCAGACCGACAGGCGGCGAAAACATTCAGTACTTC
CDR3: CASRPTGGENIQYF

J: TRBJ2-1
length: 11
V: TRBV27
D: NA
size: once
DNA: TGTGCCAGCAGTTTCTGGGGGGAGCAGTTCTTC
CDR3: CASSFWGEQFF

J: TRBJ2-3
length: 16
V: TRBV28
D: NA
size: NA
DNA: TGTGCCAGCAGCCCTTTGGGGGTGCAGGGACCAGATACGCAGTATTTT
CDR3: CASSPLGVQGPDTQYF

J: TRBJ2-1
length: 19
V: TRBV10-3
D: TRBD2
size: NA
DNA: TGTGCCATCAGTGAGTCGACTCGAGTAGCGGGGGGCTCCTACAATGAGCAGTTCTTC
CDR3: CAISESTRVAGGSYNEQFF

J: TRBJ2-3
length: 13
V: TRBV27
D: NA
size: many
DNA: TGTGCCAGCAGTTTGGGGGGGCCAGATACGCAGTATTTT
CDR3: CASSLGGPDTQYF

J: TRBJ1-6
length: 15
V: TRBV10-2
D: TRBD1
size: NA
DNA: TGCGCCAGCAGCGGACAGGGGGCGAGGGATTCACCCCTCCACTTT
CDR3: CASSGQGARDSPLHF

J: TRBJ2-7
length: 16
V: TRBV20-1
D: TRBD2
size: many
DNA: TGCAGTGCTAGGGCCTTACTAGCGGGGGGGGCCTACGAGCAGTACTTC
CDR3: CSARALLAGGAYEQYF

J: TRBJ2-4
length: 16
V: TRBV12-3/TRBV12-4
D: NA
size: medium-sized
DNA: TGTGCCAGCAGTTGGGTGGCTAGCGAGCCCAAAAACATTCAGTACTTC
CDR3: CASSWVASEPKNIQYF

J: TRBJ2-5
length: 15
V: TRBV5-5
D: NA
size: NA
DNA: TGTGCCAGCAGCTTGGTCCCAGGGCGGGTAGAGACCCAGTACTTC
CDR3: CASSLVPGRVETQYF

J: TRBJ2-3
length: 17
V: TRBV9
D: TRBD2
size: NA
DNA: TGTGCCAGCAGCGTAACTAGCGGGGACCAGCCTACAGATACGCAGTATTTT
CDR3: CASSVTSGDQPTDTQYF

J: TRBJ2-1
length: 14
V: TRBV20-1
D: TRBD2
size: NA
DNA: TGCAGTGCTAGAGGGACTAGCGGGGGGGCGGGGCAGTTCTTC
CDR3: CSARGTSGGAGQFF

J: TRBJ2-7
length: 12
V: TRBV30
D: NA
size: once
DNA: TGTGCCTGGAGTACAGTAACCTACGAGCAGTACTTC
CDR3: CAWSTVTYEQYF

J: TRBJ2-1
length: 14
V: TRBV9
D: NA
size: NA
DNA: TGTGCCAGCAGCGTAGAGGGGCTAAACGATGAGCAGTTCTTC
CDR3: CASSVEGLNDEQFF

J: TRBJ2-2
length: 16
V: TRBV6-1
D: NA
size: NA
DNA: TGTGCCAGCAGAACAAAGGGGAGGCTTAACACCGGGGAGCTGTTTTTT
CDR3: CASRTKGRLNTGELFF

J: TRBJ2-3
length: 16
V: TRBV7-3
D: NA
size: few
DNA: TGTGCCAGCAGTCTAGGGGGGCCACAGGGTCCTTATACGCAGTATTTT
CDR3: CASSLGGPQGPYTQYF

J: TRBJ1-2
length: 11
V: TRBV29-1
D: NA
size: few
DNA: TGCAGCGTGCCCACAGGGCACGGCTACACCTTC
CDR3: CSVPTGHGYTF

J: TRBJ2-5
length: 19
V: TRBV24-1
D: TRBD2
size: NA
DNA: TGTGCCACCAGTGACGGACTAGCGGGGGGGCCTTTATCATCAGAGACCCAGTACTTC
CDR3: CATSDGLAGGPLSSETQYF

J: TRBJ1-1
length: 14
V: TRBV3-1
D: TRBD1
size: NA
DNA: TGTGCCAGCAGCCCGGACAGGACCGACACTGAAGCTTTCTTT
CDR3: CASSPDRTDTEAFF

J: TRBJ2-5
length: 14
V: TRBV9
D: NA
size: few
DNA: TGTGCCAGCAGCGTAGAATCCGTATCGGAGACCCAGTACTTC
CDR3: CASSVESVSETQYF

J: TRBJ2-1
length: 15
V: TRBV6-1
D: NA
size: NA
DNA: TGTGCCAGCAGTGAAGGCGGCAGAAGATACAATGAGCAGTTCTTC
CDR3: CASSEGGRRYNEQFF

J: TRBJ2-1
length: 12
V: TRBV20-1
D: TRBD1
size: NA
DNA: TGCAGCGGACAGGGAGGCTACAATGAGCAGTTCTTC
CDR3: CSGQGGYNEQFF

J: TRBJ2-3
length: 13
V: TRBV20-1
D: NA
size: few
DNA: TGCAGTGCTTCAAGGGGGCGGGAAGATACGCAGTATTTT
CDR3: CSASRGREDTQYF

J: TRBJ2-7
length: 12
V: TRBV20-1
D: NA
size: few
DNA: TGCAGTGCTAGAGGACAGCCCTACGAGCAGTACTTC
CDR3: CSARGQPYEQYF

J: TRBJ1-2
length: 16
V: TRBV20-1
D: NA
size: NA
DNA: TGCAGTGCTCAGGGCGGGGCAGGGCCCCATCTCTATGGCTACACCTTC
CDR3: CSAQGGAGPHLYGYTF

J: TRBJ2-5
length: 15
V: TRBV7-2
D: NA
size: NA
DNA: TGTGCCAGCAGCTTAGGAGGAGGGTGGCCGGAGACCCAGTACTTC
CDR3: CASSLGGGWPETQYF

J: TRBJ1-1
length: 18
V: TRBV14
D: TRBD1
size: NA
DNA: TGTGCCAGCAGCCAATCACCGGGACAGGGGGCCGGGAACACTGAAGCTTTCTTT
CDR3: CASSQSPGQGAGNTEAFF

J: TRBJ2-1
length: 14
V: TRBV15
D: NA
size: few
DNA: TGTGCCACCAGCAGACTAGCCACCTACAATGAGCAGTTCTTC
CDR3: CATSRLATYNEQFF

J: TRBJ2-3
length: 17
V: TRBV12-3/TRBV12-4
D: TRBD2
size: few
DNA: TGTGCCAGCAGGATTACCTCTAGCGGGGGATACACAGATACGCAGTATTTT
CDR3: CASRITSSGGYTDTQYF

J: TRBJ2-3
length: 12
V: TRBV12-3/TRBV12-4
D: NA
size: many
DNA: TGTGCCAGCAGTGAAACTCCAGATACGCAGTATTTT
CDR3: CASSETPDTQYF

J: TRBJ2-1
length: 14
V: TRBV20-1
D: NA
size: many
DNA: TGCAGTGCTAGCCGGGGTAGCTCCTACAATGAGCAGTTCTTC
CDR3: CSASRGSSYNEQFF

J: TRBJ1-3
length: 15
V: TRBV4-3
D: NA
size: many
DNA: TGCGCCAGCAGCCCCTTCAAGGCGTCGGGAAACACCATATATTTT
CDR3: CASSPFKASGNTIYF

J: TRBJ2-7
length: 15
V: TRBV20-1
D: TRBD2
size: NA
DNA: TGCAGTGCTAGGAGGGCTAGCGGGGGGGTGGACGAGCAGTACTTC
CDR3: CSARRASGGVDEQYF

J: TRBJ1-3
length: 17
V: TRBV12-3/TRBV12-4
D: TRBD1
size: few
DNA: TGTGCCAGCAGTTTAGCAGGACAGGGTTTGTTTGGAAACACCATATATTTT
CDR3: CASSLAGQGLFGNTIYF

J: TRBJ2-3
length: 15
V: TRBV5-1
D: NA
size: NA
DNA: TGCGCCAGCAGCTATACTCCCGGGCACACAGATACGCAGTATTTT
CDR3: CASSYTPGHTDTQYF

J: TRBJ2-3
length: 13
V: TRBV12-3/TRBV12-4
D: NA
size: many
DNA: TGTGCCAGCAGAACGACAGGCACAGATACGCAGTATTTT
CDR3: CASRTTGTDTQYF

J: TRBJ2-2
length: 15
V: TRBV20-1
D: NA
size: NA
DNA: TGCAGTGCTAGTTGGGAAAGGGGGAACACCGGGGAGCTGTTTTTT
CDR3: CSASWERGNTGELFF

J: TRBJ1-2
length: 14
V: TRBV5-8
D: NA
size: NA
DNA: TGTGCCAGCGCGGGATGGCAGGAGAACTATGGCTACACCTTC
CDR3: CASAGWQENYGYTF

J: TRBJ2-7
length: 13
V: TRBV29-1
D: NA
size: few
DNA: TGCAGCGCTAGGACAGCTAAACCCTACGAGCAGTACTTC
CDR3: CSARTAKPYEQYF

J: TRBJ2-5
length: 15
V: TRBV7-9
D: TRBD1
size: many
DNA: TGTGCCAGCCGGACACCGGGACAGGGGACGGAGACCCAGTACTTC
CDR3: CASRTPGQGTETQYF

J: TRBJ2-2
length: 14
V: TRBV27
D: NA
size: NA
DNA: TGTGCCAGCATGACTGGGGACGGCACCGGGGAGCTGTTTTTT
CDR3: CASMTGDGTGELFF

J: TRBJ2-7
length: 14
V: TRBV12-3/TRBV12-4
D: NA
size: many
DNA: TGTGCCAGCAGTTCCTGGGGGGACTCCTACGAGCAGTACTTC
CDR3: CASSSWGDSYEQYF